These T cell receptor beta chains were read from a single sample in a study of CD8+ T cells in alopecia areata. TCRdb's table, derived via immunoSEQ multiplex PCR, lists solely in-frame clones and lacks some. Here the sample spans approximately 150,000 clones, less than 75% being singletons. Material: CD8+ T cells sorted from blood. The receptors shown here come from a human donor in good health. Both conserved end residues are part of each CDR3. D genes are given only for firm matches. Clone size is given for some rows only: seen once, a few or many times, or a class if the clone is expanded.

TRBJ2-7	-	TRBV9	-	CASSPGTGAYEQYF	TGTGCCAGCAGCCCCGGGACTGGGGCCTACGAGCAGTACTTC
TRBJ2-2	few	TRBV23-1	-	CASRGHDGELFF	TGCGCCAGCAGAGGACATGACGGGGAGCTGTTTTTT
TRBJ2-2	-	TRBV5-4	-	CASSWGLGNTGELFF	TGTGCCAGCAGCTGGGGACTGGGGAACACCGGGGAGCTGTTTTTT
TRBJ2-7	-	TRBV5-1	-	CASSPQGSYEQYF	TGCGCCAGCAGTCCGCAGGGATCCTACGAGCAGTACTTC
TRBJ2-1	-	TRBV11-2	TRBD1	CASSFTGQGDEQFF	TGTGCCAGCAGCTTCACGGGACAGGGGGATGAGCAGTTCTTC
TRBJ1-4	-	TRBV9	-	CASSYTGSEDEKLFF	TGTGCCAGCAGTTACACAGGGTCGGAGGATGAAAAACTGTTTTTT
TRBJ1-1	-	TRBV25-1	-	CASSVGTNTEAFF	TGTGCCAGCAGTGTGGGAACAAACACTGAAGCTTTCTTT
TRBJ2-7	-	TRBV5-1	TRBD2	CASSLSTSAATEQYF	TGCGCCAGCAGCTTGTCCACTAGCGCGGCCACCGAGCAGTACTTC
TRBJ2-5	few	TRBV4-1	-	CASSQIWGNQETQYF	TGCGCCAGCAGCCAAATTTGGGGAAATCAAGAGACCCAGTACTTC
TRBJ2-1	-	TRBV5-4	-	CASSPDSFSYNEQFF	TGTGCCAGCAGCCCAGACTCGTTCTCCTACAATGAGCAGTTCTTC
TRBJ1-1	-	TRBV9	TRBD1	CASSVATGDSYEAFF	TGTGCCAGCAGCGTAGCTACGGGGGACAGCTATGAAGCTTTCTTT
TRBJ2-1	few	TRBV29-1	TRBD2	CSVPSGHEQFF	TGCAGCGTTCCTAGCGGCCATGAGCAGTTCTTC
TRBJ1-2	-	TRBV5-1	TRBD1	CASSLGIGQGSYGYTF	TGCGCCAGCAGCTTGGGAATAGGACAGGGGAGCTATGGCTACACCTTC
TRBJ1-1	-	TRBV7-8	-	CASSLGTVGTEAFF	TGTGCCAGCAGCTTAGGGACCGTGGGCACTGAAGCTTTCTTT
TRBJ2-7	few	TRBV5-1	-	CASSLESSYEQYF	TGCGCCAGCAGCTTGGAAAGCTCCTACGAGCAGTACTTC
TRBJ2-7	once	TRBV25-1	TRBD2	CASSAGGNEQYF	TGTGCCAGCAGTGCGGGGGGTAACGAGCAGTACTTC
TRBJ2-7	-	TRBV5-6	TRBD2	CASSSTSGSSYEQYF	TGTGCCAGCAGTTCGACTAGCGGGAGCTCCTACGAGCAGTACTTC
TRBJ2-3	once	TRBV9	-	CASTVDGSSTDTQYF	TGTGCCAGCACCGTAGACGGGTCTAGCACAGATACGCAGTATTTT
TRBJ2-5	-	TRBV7-9	-	CASSLEVAVQETQYF	TGTGCCAGCAGCTTAGAGGTCGCGGTTCAAGAGACCCAGTACTTC
TRBJ2-1	few	TRBV27	-	CASSLGGSGSYNEQFF	TGTGCCAGCAGTTTAGGTGGGAGCGGCTCCTACAATGAGCAGTTCTTC
TRBJ2-6	few	TRBV25-1	-	CASSGDSGANVLTF	TGTGCCAGCAGTGGGGACTCTGGGGCCAACGTCCTGACTTTC
TRBJ1-5	-	TRBV9	-	CASSVGSINQPQHF	TGTGCCAGCAGCGTGGGCAGCATCAATCAGCCCCAGCATTTT
TRBJ2-1	-	TRBV27	-	CASMQDFSYNEQFF	TGTGCCAGCATGCAGGACTTCTCCTACAATGAGCAGTTCTTC